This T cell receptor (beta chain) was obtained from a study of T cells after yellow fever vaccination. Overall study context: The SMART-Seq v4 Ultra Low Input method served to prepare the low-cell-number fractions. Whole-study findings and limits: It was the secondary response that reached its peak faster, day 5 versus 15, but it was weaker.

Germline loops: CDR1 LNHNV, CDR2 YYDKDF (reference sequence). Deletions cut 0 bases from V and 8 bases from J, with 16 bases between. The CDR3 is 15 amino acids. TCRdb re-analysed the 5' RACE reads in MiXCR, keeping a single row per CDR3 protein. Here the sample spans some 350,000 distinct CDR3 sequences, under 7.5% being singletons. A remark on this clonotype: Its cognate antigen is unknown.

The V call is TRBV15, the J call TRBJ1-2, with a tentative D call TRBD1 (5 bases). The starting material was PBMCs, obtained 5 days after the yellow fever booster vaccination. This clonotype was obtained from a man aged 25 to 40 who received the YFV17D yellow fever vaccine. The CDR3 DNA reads TGTGCCACCAGCAGAGAATCAGGGTCTGCGAAAGGCTACACCTTC. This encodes CATSRESGSAKGYTF.